This TCR beta chain was obtained from a study of blood T cells in healthy people across ages. A sample-barcoded 5' primer and a J-beta primer mix were used in a second PCR of about 7 to 12 cycles. TCRdb called the 5' RACE reads again in MiXCR, with one record for every CDR3 protein. Among some 760,000 distinct CDR3 sequences listed, 25% were seen once. Germline assignment: CDR1 DFQATT and CDR2 SNEGSKA (reference sequence). The trim removed 3 bases at V and 2 bases at J, leaving 3 bases unmatched. The CDR3 sequence is 13 residues long. The sample also formed part of further work on T cells of mothers and their children. That work contributes: Researchers report slightly higher, though non-significant, overlap in related mother-child pairs than in unrelated pairs.

The TCR sequence derives from a boy aged 5 to 17 in good health. The genes are TRBV20-1 and TRBJ2-7; 8 positions match TRBD2. The sequenced sample was blood. The CDR3 loop reads CSARTSVPYEQYF. CDR3 nucleotides: TGCAGTGCTAGGACTAGCGTGCCCTACGAGCAGTACTTC.